What follows are 32 T cell receptor beta chains derived from one specimen sequenced in a study of T cell responses to AZD1222 COVID-19 vaccine. Using immunoSEQ multiplex PCR, the repertoire was profiled, and TCRdb retains in-frame clones only, with some absent. The sample includes roughly 150,000 clones, less than 95% of them seen just once. The sample here was peripheral blood, taken on day 0 of AZD1222 vaccination. The receptors come from an adult in good health.

This rearrangement joins TRBV14 to TRBJ2-1; 11 nucleotides line up with TRBD2. The CDR3 is 16 residues long. Germline values: CDR1 SGHDN, CDR2 FVKESK. Trimming took 9 bases from V and 10 from J; bases not matched to a gene: 17. The CDR3 loop reads CASNRGTTSGEREQFF. CDR3 nucleotide sequence: TGTGCCAGTAATCGGGGTACGACTAGCGGGGAGCGGGAGCAGTTCTTC. Full variable domain (outside the CDR3, taken from reference TRBV14 and TRBJ2-1): EAGVTQFPSHSVIEKGQTVTLRCDPISGHDNLYWYRRVMGKEIKFLLHFVKESKQDESGMPNNRFLAERTGGTYSTLKVQPAELEDSGVYFCASNRGTTSGEREQFFGPGTRLTVL.

About this clone: An end of the junction differs from the germline gene, which may be a read error. This chain links TRBV7-7 with TRBJ2-5; 13 bases map to TRBD2. This CDR3 spans 18 amino acids. CDR1 is SSHAT and CDR2 is FNYEAQ in the germline V gene (reference sequence). As DNA, the CDR3 is TGTGCTAGCAGCCCGCGACTAGCGGGGGGCGCCCCGGTCGGGACCCAGTACTTC. Its translation: CASSPRLAGGAPVGTQYF.

V is TRBV2 and J is TRBJ2-1, with D possibly called TRBD1 or TRBD2 (5 bases each). From germline, CDR1 is SNHLY and CDR2 FYNNEI. V was clipped by 5 bases and J by 7 bases, with 18 bases between them. The CDR3 contains 15 residues. CDR3 bases: TGTGCCAGCAGTAGACAGATCGGCACGGGGAATGAGCAGTTCTTC. Translating it yields CASSRQIGTGNEQFF.

The V call is TRBV21-1, the J call TRBJ1-2. TRBV21-1 is shown as a pseudogene. The CDR3 length is 17 residues. The CDR3, as DNA: TGTGCCAGCAGCAAAGGAAACCTCGTGCGGGGATTCTATGGCTACACCTTC. This translates into CASSKGNLVRGFYGYTF.

The V and J genes are TRBV11-2 and TRBJ2-7; D is ambiguous. Germline CDR1 and CDR2: SGHAT and FQNNGV. V gave up 5 bases and J gave up 0 bases, with 2 bases separating them. The CDR3 extends over 11 amino acids. CDR3 loop: CASSPSYEQYF. The DNA of the CDR3 is TGTGCCAGCAGCCCCTCCTACGAGCAGTACTTC.

This chain connects TRBV6-4 to TRBJ1-2; D ambiguous. The germline CDR1 and CDR2 sequences are MRHNA and SNTAGT. This CDR3 has 12 amino acids. Trimming pared 5 bases from V and 2 bases from J, leaving 6 bases between. CDR3 DNA: TGTGCCAGCAGTTCTGGAAACTATGGCTACACCTTC. This codes for CASSSGNYGYTF.

The V gene is TRBV27, the J gene TRBJ2-7; unclear D gene. The CDR3 is 12 amino acids. V was pared by 4 bases and J by 2 bases, with 6 bases between. Germline V lookup: CDR1 MNHEY, CDR2 SMNVEV (reference sequence). CDR3 DNA: TGTGCCAGCAGTTCACCCACCTACGAGCAGTACTTC. Translated: CASSSPTYEQYF.

This chain links TRBV6-2 or TRBV6-3 with TRBJ1-1, with 7 bases lining up with TRBD1. The V and J ends lost 5 bases and 2 bases, in that order; junction bases with no gene match: 5. The CDR3 has 14 amino acids. Looked up from germline, CDR1 is MNHEY and CDR2 is SVGEGT. The chain's CDR3 is CASSPRQGNTEAFF. Here the CDR3 DNA reads TGTGCCAGCAGTCCAAGACAGGGAAACACTGAAGCTTTCTTT.

The chain has TRBV24-1 and TRBJ2-7; D tentatively fits TRBD1 or TRBD2 (6 bases each). CDR1 is KGHDR, CDR2 SFDVKD, per germline. Trimming removed 2 bases at V and 2 bases at J, with 15 bases between. CDR3 length: 16 residues. The CDR3 nucleotides are TGTGCCACCAGTGATTCTAGGGGGGCGCTGGCCTACGAGCAGTACTTC. It translates to CATSDSRGALAYEQYF.

The sample holds one count of this clone. The chain combines TRBV28 with TRBJ2-3; D is undetermined. The CDR3 length is 13 residues. Trimming removed 4 bases at V and 6 bases at J, with 11 bases between. The germline CDR1 and CDR2 sequences are MDHEN and SYDVKM. In DNA form, the CDR3 reads TGTGCCAGCAGTTCCGGCATGGGGGATACGCAGTATTTT. It translates to CASSSGMGDTQYF.

The J gene is TRBJ1-2, the V gene TRBV15, with D hard to call. Germline-derived CDR1 and CDR2 are LNHNV and YYDKDF (reference sequence). Trimming stripped 0 bases from V and 5 bases from J, with 13 bases between. This CDR3 contains 15 residues. The CDR3 loop is CATSRDRAAQYGYTF. The CDR3 DNA follows: TGTGCCACCAGCAGAGATAGGGCAGCTCAATATGGCTACACCTTC.

The chain employs TRBV28 and TRBJ1-3; a possible D gene is TRBD1 (6 bases). Germline CDR1 MDHEN, CDR2 SYDVKM. V was shortened by 6 bases and J by 4 bases, with 13 bases between the two germline ends. This CDR3 contains 14 residues. The CDR3, as DNA: TGTGCCAGCAGAGGGGGAAGGACCGGAAACACCATATATTTT. The encoded protein is CASRGGRTGNTIYF.

The chain uses TRBV4-2 and TRBJ2-3; the D is unclear. This CDR3 spans 14 amino acids. Germline CDR1 is LGHNA and CDR2 is YNFKEQ. Trimming left V 1 base short and J 4 bases short, with 9 bases between. CDR3 nucleotide sequence: TGTGCCAGCAGCCAAGGAGCACAGCCAGATACGCAGTATTTT. Encoded protein: CASSQGAQPDTQYF.

This rearrangement joins TRBV12-5 to TRBJ2-7, with 12 nucleotides matching TRBD1. Germline loops: CDR1 LGHNT, CDR2 FRNRAP. The CDR3 spans 14 residues. V lost 5 bases to trimming and J lost 4 bases; unmatched junction nucleotides: 3. CDR3 coding DNA: TGTGCTAGTGGTAAGGGACAGGGGGCATACGAGCAGTACTTC. Translating it yields CASGKGQGAYEQYF.

The rearrangement links TRBV29-1 to TRBJ2-1; D is ambiguous. Germline CDR1 SQVTM, CDR2 ANQGSEA. The germline V and J ends were trimmed by 4 bases and 0 bases, with 13 bases remaining between them. The CDR3 length is 15 residues. CDR3 in DNA: TGCAGCGTTGGGTCTGCGCAGAGCTCCTACAATGAGCAGTTCTTC. Protein sequence: CSVGSAQSSYNEQFF.

Only one count was recorded for this clone. This chain joins TRBV30 and TRBJ1-1, with a weak D call TRBD1 (5 bases). The CDR3 spans 14 residues. The V end was cut by 0 bases, the J end by 4 bases, with 12 bases between. The V gene's germline CDR1 is GTSNPN and CDR2 SVGIG (reference sequence). CDR3 region: CAWSVPGGSTEAFF. The CDR3 nucleotides read TGTGCCTGGAGTGTACCCGGGGGGAGCACTGAAGCTTTCTTT.

The count of this clone is one. This sequence joins TRBV11-2 and TRBJ2-7; D might be TRBD1 (5 bases). Germline loops: CDR1 SGHAT, CDR2 FQNNGV. The CDR3 loop spans 12 amino acids. V gave up 4 bases and J gave up 4 bases, with 8 bases separating them. Here the CDR3 DNA reads TGTGCCAGCAGCTCTAGGGGTTACGAGCAGTACTTC. Encoded protein: CASSSRGYEQYF.

The V gene is TRBV6-5, the J gene TRBJ1-3; D is unresolved. V was clipped by 10 bases and J by 4 bases, with 20 bases between them. CDR3 length: 15 residues. Germline V gene sequence: CDR1 MNHEY, CDR2 SVGAGI. In DNA form, the CDR3 reads TGTGCCACCCGTAGCATGTCCTCGGGCGGAAACACCATATATTTT. It specifies CATRSMSSGGNTIYF.

The chain has TRBV19 and TRBJ2-2; the D is unclear. The ends were cut back, 4 bases at V and 1 base at J, with 4 bases in the middle. The germline V gene encodes CDR1 LNHDA and CDR2 SQIVND (reference sequence). This CDR3 contains 13 residues. CDR3 protein: CASSTGNTGELFF. The DNA of the CDR3 is TGTGCCAGTAGTACGGGGAACACCGGGGAGCTGTTTTTT.

The chain is built from TRBV2 and TRBJ1-1; D remains ambiguous. CDR3 size: 14 residues. Germline values: CDR1 SNHLY, CDR2 FYNNEI. V lost 6 bases to trimming and J lost 0 bases, with 11 bases between them. The CDR3: CASSGSAMNTEAFF. The CDR3 DNA follows: TGTGCCAGCAGCGGCTCGGCGATGAACACTGAAGCTTTCTTT.

CDR3 DNA sequence: TGTGCCACCAGTGATCGATCAGGGTACACCTTC. This encodes CATSDRSGYTF. V gene TRBV24-1 combines with J gene TRBJ1-2; D is possibly TRBD1 (5 bases). Germline lookup yields CDR1 KGHDR and CDR2 SFDVKD. Trimming pared 3 bases from V and 11 bases from J, leaving 9 bases between. CDR3 length: 11 amino acids.

The chain recombines TRBV4-2 with TRBJ1-1, with D perhaps TRBD1 (5 bases). V lost 0 bases and J lost 1, with 9 bases in between. Germline CDR1 LGHNA, CDR2 YNFKEQ. The length of the CDR3 is 15 residues. CDR3 in DNA: TGTGCCAGCAGCCAAGATTGGGACGCGAACACTGAAGCTTTCTTT. Translation gives CASSQDWDANTEAFF.

The V call is TRBV5-1, the J call TRBJ2-7; 9 bases are a match to TRBD1. This CDR3 is 14 amino acids long. Germline loops: CDR1 SGHRS, CDR2 YFSETQ. V lost 4 bases and J lost 4; bases outside the gene matches: 6. The CDR3 spells CASSPGTGWYEQYF. The CDR3 DNA follows: TGCGCCAGCAGCCCAGGGACAGGGTGGTACGAGCAGTACTTC.

J is TRBJ2-3 and V is TRBV28; 8 positions match TRBD1. Germline V gene sequence: CDR1 MDHEN, CDR2 SYDVKM. The CDR3 totals 15 residues. J gave up 2 bases and V 2 bases, and 3 bases lay outside the gene matches. Here the CDR3 DNA reads TGTGCCAGCAGTTTACAGGGGGCCCACACAGATACGCAGTATTTT. Amino acid sequence: CASSLQGAHTDTQYF. The complete variable domain, with remaining parts taken from reference TRBV28 and TRBJ2-3, reads DVKVTQSSRYLVKRTGEKVFLECVQDMDHENMFWYRQDPGLGLRLIYFSYDVKMKEKGDIPEGYSVSREKKERFSLILESASTNQTSMYLCASSLQGAHTDTQYFGPGTRLTVL.

The chain combines TRBV4-3 with TRBJ2-7, with 7 nucleotides matching TRBD1. J lost 7 bases, V lost 0 bases, and 3 bases had no gene match. The CDR3 loop spans 13 amino acids. The V gene's germline CDR1 is LGHNA and CDR2 YSLEER. The CDR3 loop is CASSQDRGWEQYF. The CDR3 nucleotides are TGCGCCAGCAGCCAAGACAGGGGGTGGGAGCAGTACTTC.

This clone was picked up a small number of times. CDR3 DNA sequence: TGCGCCAGCAGCCCCCGGGACAGGGCCCATCCGAACACTGAAGCTTTCTTT. This sequence encodes CASSPRDRAHPNTEAFF. The chain couples TRBV4-1 to TRBJ1-1, with TRBD1 matching 9 bases. Germline-derived CDR1 and CDR2 are MGHRA and YSYEKL. CDR3 length: 17 amino acids. J lost 1 base, V lost 4 bases, and 10 bases had no gene match.

The chain combines TRBV7-8 with TRBJ2-1, with TRBD2 matching over 9 bases. From germline, CDR1 is SGHVS and CDR2 FQNEAQ. CDR3 length: 15 residues. V lost 5 bases to trimming and J lost 15 bases; unmatched junction nucleotides: 17. For the CDR3, the DNA is TGTGCCAGCAGCGACCGACGGACTAGCGATGGGTTAGGGTTCTTC. Translating gives CASSDRRTSDGLGFF.

The rearrangement joins TRBV3-1 (or the pseudogene TRBV3-2) to TRBJ1-2, with unresolved D. Germline V CDR1 and CDR2: LGHDT, YNNKEL (reference sequence). The V end lost 0 bases, the J end lost 7 bases, and 9 bases lay between the germline ends. CDR3 length: 13 amino acids. The CDR3 spells CASSQDWASGYTF. The CDR3 nucleotides are TGTGCCAGCAGCCAAGATTGGGCGAGTGGCTACACCTTC.

This clone was detected only a few times. The gene calls are TRBV3-1 (or the pseudogene TRBV3-2) and TRBJ2-1, with D maybe TRBD2 (6 bases). The CDR3 contains 11 residues. Germline V gives CDR1 LGHDT, CDR2 YNNKEL (reference sequence). The V gene lost 1 base and the J gene lost 12 bases, with 7 bases spanning the gap. Written as DNA, the CDR3 is TGTGCCAGCAGCCAAGGCGGGATGCAGTTCTTC. Translating gives CASSQGGMQFF.

The chain's CDR3 is CASSLQGMGEKLFF. In DNA form, the CDR3 reads TGTGCCAGCAGCCTACAGGGGATGGGTGAAAAACTGTTTTTT. The gene calls are TRBV5-4 and TRBJ1-4; TRBD1 agrees at 7 bases. V was pared by 4 bases and J by 7 bases, with 7 bases of the junction left unmatched. CDR1 and CDR2 (germline): SGHNT, YYREEE (reference sequence). There are 14 residues in the CDR3. The variable domain in full, with the rest retrieved from reference TRBV5-4 and TRBJ1-4, is ETGVTQSPTHLIKTRGQQVTLRCSSQSGHNTVSWYQQALGQGPQFIFQYYREEENGRGNFPPRFSGLQFPNYSSELNVNALELDDSALYLCASSLQGMGEKLFFGSGTQLSVL.

The chain links TRBV7-9 to TRBJ1-3; 8 nucleotides line up with TRBD1. The CDR3 is 14 amino acids. The V gene's germline CDR1 is SEHNR and CDR2 FQNEAQ (reference sequence). J lost 4 bases, V lost 5 bases, and 4 bases had no gene match. DNA for the CDR3: TGTGCCAGCAGCCCAGGACAGGGAGGAAACACCATATATTTT. The encoded protein is CASSPGQGGNTIYF.

The chain uses TRBV5-1 and TRBJ1-2; 9 bases line up with TRBD1. Germline assignment: CDR1 SGHRS and CDR2 YFSETQ. Losses at the gene ends were 4 bases for V and 3 bases for J; bases not matched to a gene: 7. The CDR3 sequence is 15 residues long. In nucleotides, the CDR3 is TGCGCCAGCAGCCCAACAGGGGGCGGGGACTATGGCTACACCTTC. This encodes CASSPTGGGDYGYTF.